The text below deals with one TCR beta chain. Trimming cost V 0 bases and J 4 bases; bases outside gene matches: 9. There are 16 residues in the CDR3. CDR1 is SGHNT and CDR2 is YYREEE in the germline V gene (reference sequence). These data belong to a study of T cells in pancreatic ductal adenocarcinoma. The method was immunoSEQ multiplex PCR; TCRdb's version includes in-frame clones alone and lacks a portion of them. The table has over 90,000 clones, 90% to 95% seen once. The selected patients with pancreatic ductal adenocarcinoma had surgery but no neoadjuvant therapy. The chain uses TRBV5-4 and TRBJ2-7, with 8 bases lining up with TRBD1. The specimen sequenced was PBMCs. This clonotype originated in a human donor with pancreatic ductal adenocarcinoma. The CDR3 DNA is TGTGCCAGCAGCTTGGGACGGACAGGGTCTACGTACGAGCAGTACTTC. This encodes CASSLGRTGSTYEQYF.